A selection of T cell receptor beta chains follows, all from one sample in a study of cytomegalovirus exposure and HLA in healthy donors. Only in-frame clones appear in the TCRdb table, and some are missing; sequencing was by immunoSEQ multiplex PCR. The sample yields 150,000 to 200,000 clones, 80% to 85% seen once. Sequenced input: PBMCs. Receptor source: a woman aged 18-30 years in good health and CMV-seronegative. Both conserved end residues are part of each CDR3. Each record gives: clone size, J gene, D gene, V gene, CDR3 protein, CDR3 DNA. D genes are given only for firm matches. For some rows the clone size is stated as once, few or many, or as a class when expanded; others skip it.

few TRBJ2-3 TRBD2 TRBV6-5 CASSYSAGGGADTQYF TGTGCCAGCAGTTACTCTGCGGGGGGTGGGGCAGATACGCAGTATTTT
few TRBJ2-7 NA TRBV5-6 CASSLENIEQYF TGTGCCAGCAGCTTGGAAAATATCGAGCAGTACTTC
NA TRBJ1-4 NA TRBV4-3 CASSQDREKLFF TGCGCCAGCAGCCAAGACCGGGAAAAACTGTTTTTT
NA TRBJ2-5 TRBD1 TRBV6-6 CASSTGTGGETQYF TGTGCCAGCAGTACCGGGACAGGGGGGGAGACCCAGTACTTC
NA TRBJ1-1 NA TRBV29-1 CSGERGRNAEAFF TGCAGCGGGGAGAGAGGGAGGAACGCTGAAGCTTTCTTT
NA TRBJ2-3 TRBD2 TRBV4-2 CASSQLLGLATGTDTQYF TGTGCCAGCAGCCAGCTTCTCGGACTAGCGACGGGGACAGATACGCAGTATTTT
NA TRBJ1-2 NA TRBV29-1 CSVEQGSYGYTF TGCAGCGTTGAACAGGGGAGCTATGGCTACACCTTC
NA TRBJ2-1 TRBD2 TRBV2 CASGVTLAGEYNEQFF TGTGCCAGCGGAGTCACTCTAGCGGGAGAGTACAATGAGCAGTTCTTC
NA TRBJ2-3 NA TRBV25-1 CASATPGTQYF TGTGCCAGCGCTACTCCGGGTACGCAGTATTTT
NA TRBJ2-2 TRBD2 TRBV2 CASRGVLAGVSTGELFF TGTGCCAGCAGGGGTGTACTAGCGGGAGTGTCTACCGGGGAGCTGTTTTTT
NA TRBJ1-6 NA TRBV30 CAWSVRSSNSPLHF TGTGCCTGGAGTGTACGGAGCTCTAATTCACCCCTCCACTTT
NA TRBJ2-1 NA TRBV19 CASTRTDHYNEQFF TGTGCCAGTACTCGGACAGATCATTACAATGAGCAGTTCTTC
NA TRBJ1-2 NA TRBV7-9 CSSSFSGHYGYTF TGTTCCAGCAGCTTCTCAGGGCACTATGGCTACACCTTC
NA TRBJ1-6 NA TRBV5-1 CASSPKTGSYNSPLHF TGCGCCAGCAGCCCAAAAACAGGCTCCTATAATTCACCCCTCCACTTT
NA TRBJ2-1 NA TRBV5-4 CASSLEGLGGSNEQFF TGTGCCAGCAGCTTGGAGGGACTGGGCGGATCCAATGAGCAGTTCTTC
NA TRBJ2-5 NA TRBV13 CASSSQGLETQYF TGTGCCAGCAGCTCTCAGGGTCTGGAGACCCAGTACTTC
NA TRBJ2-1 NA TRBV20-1 CSARDLNEQFF TGCAGTGCTAGAGATTTAAATGAGCAGTTCTTC
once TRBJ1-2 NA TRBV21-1 CASRLWGGRTNYGYTF TGTGCCAGCAGGTTATGGGGAGGGCGGACTAACTATGGCTACACCTTC
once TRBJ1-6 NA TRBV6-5 CASSYGAHNNSPLHF TGTGCCAGCAGTTACGGGGCACATAATAATTCACCCCTCCACTTT
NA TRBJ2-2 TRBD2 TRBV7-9 CASSPLASANTGELFF TGTGCCAGCAGCCCACTAGCGAGCGCGAACACCGGGGAGCTGTTTTTT
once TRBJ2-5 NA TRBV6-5 CASSNKGAGGETQYF TGTGCCAGCAGTAATAAGGGGGCCGGGGGAGAGACCCAGTACTTC
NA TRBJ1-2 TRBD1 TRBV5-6 CASSLEQGSRSDYGYTF TGTGCCAGCAGCTTGGAACAGGGGTCTAGGTCCGACTATGGCTACACCTTC
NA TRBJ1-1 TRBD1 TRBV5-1 CASSLGTGLAEAFF TGCGCCAGCAGCTTGGGGACAGGGCTCGCTGAAGCTTTCTTT
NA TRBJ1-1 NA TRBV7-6 CASSPQNYREAEAFF TGTGCCAGCAGCCCGCAAAACTACCGGGAGGCTGAAGCTTTCTTT
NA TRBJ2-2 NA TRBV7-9 CSSRLGAGELFF TGTTCCAGCAGGTTGGGAGCCGGGGAGCTGTTTTTT
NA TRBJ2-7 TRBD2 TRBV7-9 CASSWGAGGGYEQYF TGTGCCAGCTCGTGGGGAGCGGGAGGTGGCTACGAGCAGTACTTC
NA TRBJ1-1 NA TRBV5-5 CASLPPGRTEAFF TGTGCCAGCCTCCCCCCCGGGAGAACTGAAGCTTTCTTT
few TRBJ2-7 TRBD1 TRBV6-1 CATSGAGGVYEQYF TGTGCCACCTCAGGGGCAGGGGGCGTTTACGAGCAGTACTTC
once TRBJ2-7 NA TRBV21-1 CASSTRGHIYEQYF TGTGCCAGCAGCACAAGAGGACATATATACGAGCAGTACTTC
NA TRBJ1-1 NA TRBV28 CASSDGTRNTEAFF TGTGCCAGCAGTGACGGGACAAGGAACACTGAAGCTTTCTTT
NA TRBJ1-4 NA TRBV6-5 CASRGQTNEKLFF TGTGCCAGCAGGGGGCAAACTAATGAAAAACTGTTTTTT
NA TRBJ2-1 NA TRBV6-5 CASSYFGEQFF TGTGCCAGCAGTTACTTCGGTGAGCAGTTCTTC
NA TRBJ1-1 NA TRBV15 CATSWGGENTEAFF TGTGCCACCAGCTGGGGGGGGGAGAACACTGAAGCTTTCTTT
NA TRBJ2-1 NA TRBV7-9 CASSRVGREGNEQFF TGTGCCAGCAGCCGGGTTGGCCGGGAAGGGAATGAGCAGTTCTTC
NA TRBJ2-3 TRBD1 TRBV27 CASSPQGQGVTDTQYF TGTGCCAGCAGTCCACAAGGACAGGGGGTCACAGATACGCAGTATTTT
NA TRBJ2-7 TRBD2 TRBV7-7 CASSPGLAATYEQYF TGTGCCAGCAGCCCCGGGCTAGCGGCAACCTACGAGCAGTACTTC
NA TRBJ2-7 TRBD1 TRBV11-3 CASSPTGDEQYF TGTGCCAGCAGTCCTACAGGGGACGAGCAGTACTTC
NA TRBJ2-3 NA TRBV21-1 CASSFGLAKPTDTQYF TGTGCCAGCAGCTTTGGACTAGCCAAACCCACAGATACGCAGTATTTT
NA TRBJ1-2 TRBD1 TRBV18 CASSPSDRGSGYTF TGTGCCAGCTCACCGTCGGACAGGGGCAGTGGCTACACCTTC
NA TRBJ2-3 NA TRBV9 CASSVRPWGERTDTQYF TGTGCCAGCAGCGTCCGGCCTTGGGGGGAGAGGACAGATACGCAGTATTTT
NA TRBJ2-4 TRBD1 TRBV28 CASSRPGDRAKNIQYF TGTGCCAGCAGTCGACCTGGGGACAGAGCCAAAAACATTCAGTACTTC
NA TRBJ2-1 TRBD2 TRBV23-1 CARAEEERGSGQFF TGCGCCAGGGCCGAGGAGGAGCGGGGAAGTGGGCAGTTCTTC
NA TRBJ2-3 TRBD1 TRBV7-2 CASSYQTGITDTQYF TGTGCCAGCAGCTACCAGACAGGGATCACAGATACGCAGTATTTT
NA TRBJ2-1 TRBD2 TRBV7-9 CSSSTSGSSYNEQFF TGTTCCAGCAGCACTAGCGGGAGTTCCTACAATGAGCAGTTCTTC
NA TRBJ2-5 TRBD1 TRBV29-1 CSVESDRGPLETQYF TGCAGCGTTGAATCAGACAGGGGGCCGTTGGAGACCCAGTACTTC